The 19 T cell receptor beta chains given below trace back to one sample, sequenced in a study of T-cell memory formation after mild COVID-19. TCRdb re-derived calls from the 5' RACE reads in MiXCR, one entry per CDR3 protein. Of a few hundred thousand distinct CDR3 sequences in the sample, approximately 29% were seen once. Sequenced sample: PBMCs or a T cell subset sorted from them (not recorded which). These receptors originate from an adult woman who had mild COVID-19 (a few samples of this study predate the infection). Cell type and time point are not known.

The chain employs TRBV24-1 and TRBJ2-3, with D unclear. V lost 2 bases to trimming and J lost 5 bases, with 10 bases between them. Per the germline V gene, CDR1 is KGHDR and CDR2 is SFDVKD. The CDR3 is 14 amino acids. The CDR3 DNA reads TGTGCCACCAGTGATTCTGGACGCCAAGATACGCAGTATTTT. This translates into CATSDSGRQDTQYF.

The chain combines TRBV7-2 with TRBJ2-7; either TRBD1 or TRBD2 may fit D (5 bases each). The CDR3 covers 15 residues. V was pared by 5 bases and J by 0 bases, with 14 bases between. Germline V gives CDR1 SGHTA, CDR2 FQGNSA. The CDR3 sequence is CASSLTWGSSYEQYF. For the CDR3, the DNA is TGTGCCAGCAGCCTGACTTGGGGGAGCTCCTACGAGCAGTACTTC.

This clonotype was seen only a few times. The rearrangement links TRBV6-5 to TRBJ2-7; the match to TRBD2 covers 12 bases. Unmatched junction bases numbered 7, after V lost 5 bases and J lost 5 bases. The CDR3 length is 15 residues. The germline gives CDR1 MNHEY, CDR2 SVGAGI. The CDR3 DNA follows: TGTGCCAGCAGTCACGGGACTAGCGGGTCGAACGAGCAGTACTTC. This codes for CASSHGTSGSNEQYF.

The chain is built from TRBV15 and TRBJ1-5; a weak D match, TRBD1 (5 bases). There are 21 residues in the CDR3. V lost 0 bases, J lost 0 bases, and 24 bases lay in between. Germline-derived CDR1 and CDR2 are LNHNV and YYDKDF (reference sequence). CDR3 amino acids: CATSRDGIHHQGLNSNQPQHF. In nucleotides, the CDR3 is TGTGCCACCAGCAGAGATGGAATTCACCACCAGGGACTAAATAGCAATCAGCCCCAGCATTTT.

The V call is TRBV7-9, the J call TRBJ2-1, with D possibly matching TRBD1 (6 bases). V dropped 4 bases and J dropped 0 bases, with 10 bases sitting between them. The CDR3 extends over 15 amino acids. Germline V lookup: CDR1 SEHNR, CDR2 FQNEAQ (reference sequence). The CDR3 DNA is TGTGCCAGCAGCTCTTCAGGGGTCTCCTACAATGAGCAGTTCTTC. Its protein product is CASSSSGVSYNEQFF.

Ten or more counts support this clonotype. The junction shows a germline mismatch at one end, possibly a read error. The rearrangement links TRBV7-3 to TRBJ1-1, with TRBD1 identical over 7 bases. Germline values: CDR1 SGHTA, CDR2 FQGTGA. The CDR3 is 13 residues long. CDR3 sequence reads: CASSLTGYTEAFF. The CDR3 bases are TGCGCCAGCAGCTTGACAGGGTACACTGAAGCTTTCTTT.

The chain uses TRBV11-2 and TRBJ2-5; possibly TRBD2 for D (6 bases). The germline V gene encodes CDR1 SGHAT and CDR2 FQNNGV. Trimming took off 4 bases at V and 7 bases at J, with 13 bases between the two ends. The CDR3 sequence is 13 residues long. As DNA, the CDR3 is TGTGCCAGCAGCTCCTCCGGGACTCGGACCCAGTACTTC. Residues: CASSSSGTRTQYF.

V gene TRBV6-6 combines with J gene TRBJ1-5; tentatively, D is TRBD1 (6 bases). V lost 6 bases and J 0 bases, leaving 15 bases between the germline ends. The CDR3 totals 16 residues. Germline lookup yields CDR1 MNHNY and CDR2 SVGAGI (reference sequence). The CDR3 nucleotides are TGTGCCAGCAGCCGCATTAGGGGGGATAGCAATCAGCCCCAGCATTTT. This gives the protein CASSRIRGDSNQPQHF.

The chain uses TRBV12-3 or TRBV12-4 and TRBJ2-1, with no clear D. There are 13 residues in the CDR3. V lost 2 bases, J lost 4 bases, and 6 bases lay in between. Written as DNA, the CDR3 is TGTGCCAGCAGTTTATATCAGTACAATGAGCAGTTCTTC. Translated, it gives CASSLYQYNEQFF.

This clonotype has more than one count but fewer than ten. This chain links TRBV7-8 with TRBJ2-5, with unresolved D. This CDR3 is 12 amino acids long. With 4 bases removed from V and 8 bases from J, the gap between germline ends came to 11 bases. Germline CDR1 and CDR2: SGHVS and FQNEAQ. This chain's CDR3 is CASSYRVDTQYF. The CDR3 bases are TGTGCCAGCAGCTACAGAGTAGACACCCAGTACTTC.

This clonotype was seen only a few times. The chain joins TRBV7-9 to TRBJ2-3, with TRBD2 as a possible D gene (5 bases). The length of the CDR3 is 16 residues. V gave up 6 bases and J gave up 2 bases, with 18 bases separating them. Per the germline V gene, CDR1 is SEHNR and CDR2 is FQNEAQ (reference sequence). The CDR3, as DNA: TGTGCCAGCAGACCATTTCGTGGCGGGCCCACAGATACGCAGTATTTT. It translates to CASRPFRGGPTDTQYF.

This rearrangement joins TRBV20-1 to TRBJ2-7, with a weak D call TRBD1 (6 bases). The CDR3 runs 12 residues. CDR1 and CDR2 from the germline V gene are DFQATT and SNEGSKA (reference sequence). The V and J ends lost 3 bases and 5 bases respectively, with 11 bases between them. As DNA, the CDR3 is TGCAGTGCTAGCCAGACAGGCAACGAGCAGTACTTC. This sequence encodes CSASQTGNEQYF.

Here the CDR3 reads CASSSHGGDRGPESSYNEQFF. The CDR3 nucleotides are TGTGCCAGCAGCTCTCATGGGGGGGACAGGGGTCCGGAAAGCTCCTACAATGAGCAGTTCTTC. The V and J genes are TRBV7-9 and TRBJ2-1; TRBD1 matches at 10 bases. Looked up from germline, CDR1 is SEHNR and CDR2 is FQNEAQ (reference sequence). The ends lost 4 bases at V and 0 bases at J; junction bases unmatched: 18. This CDR3 has 21 residues.

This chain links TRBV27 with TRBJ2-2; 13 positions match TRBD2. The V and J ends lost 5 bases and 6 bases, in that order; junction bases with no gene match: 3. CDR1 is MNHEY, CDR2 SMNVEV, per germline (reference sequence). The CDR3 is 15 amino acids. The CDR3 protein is CASSATSGRAGELFF. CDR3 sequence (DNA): TGTGCCAGCAGTGCCACTAGCGGGAGGGCCGGGGAGCTGTTTTTT.

CDR3 region: CASSQGEAGYTF. The CDR3 nucleotides read TGTGCCAGCAGCCAAGGAGAGGCTGGCTACACCTTC. The rearrangement links TRBV3-1 to TRBJ1-2; D is uncertain. With 1 base removed from V and 7 bases from J, the gap between germline ends came to 7 bases. This CDR3 has 12 residues. Germline loops: CDR1 LGHDT, CDR2 YNNKEL (reference sequence).

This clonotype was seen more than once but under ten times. CDR3 amino acids: CATSSGGVYEQYF. The CDR3 nucleotides are TGTGCCACCAGCTCTGGGGGGGTCTACGAGCAGTACTTC. The chain recombines TRBV15 with TRBJ2-7, with 7 bases identical to TRBD2. J gave up 3 bases and V 5 bases, and 4 bases lay outside the gene matches. This CDR3 spans 13 amino acids. CDR1 is LNHNV and CDR2 is YYDKDF in the germline V gene (reference sequence).

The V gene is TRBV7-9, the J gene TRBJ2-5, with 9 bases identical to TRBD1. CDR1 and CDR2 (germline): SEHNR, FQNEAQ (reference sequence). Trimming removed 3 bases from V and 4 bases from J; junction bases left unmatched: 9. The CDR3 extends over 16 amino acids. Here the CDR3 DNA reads TGTGCCAGCAGCTTTTTCGGCGGACAGGGGAGAGAGACCCAGTACTTC. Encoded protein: CASSFFGGQGRETQYF.

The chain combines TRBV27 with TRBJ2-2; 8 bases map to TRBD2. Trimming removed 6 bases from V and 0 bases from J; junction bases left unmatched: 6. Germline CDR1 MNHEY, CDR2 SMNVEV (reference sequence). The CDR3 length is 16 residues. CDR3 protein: CASSRLAGTNTGELFF. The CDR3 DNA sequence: TGTGCCAGCAGCCGGTTAGCGGGAACGAACACCGGGGAGCTGTTTTTT.

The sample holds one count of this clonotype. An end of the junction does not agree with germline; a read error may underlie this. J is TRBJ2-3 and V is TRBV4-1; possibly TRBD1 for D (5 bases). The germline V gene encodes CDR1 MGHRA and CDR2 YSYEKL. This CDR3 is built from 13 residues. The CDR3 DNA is TGCTCCAGCAGCCAAGAAGGGGCAGGCACGCAGTATTTT. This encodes CSSSQEGAGTQYF.